These 26 T cell receptor beta chains share one sample of origin, sequenced in a study of blood T cell repertoires in COVID-19. TCRdb's table, derived via immunoSEQ multiplex PCR, lists solely in-frame clones and lacks some. Of some 100,000 clones listed, 70% to 80% are singletons. The sequencing sample was made of peripheral blood. The source of these receptors is a man between 45 and 60 years old with acute or convalescent COVID-19.

V gene TRBV11-3 combines with J gene TRBJ2-1, with 7 bases identical to TRBD2. The CDR3 is 16 residues long. The germline V gene has CDR1 SGHNT and CDR2 YENEEA. Trimming cost V 6 bases and J 9 bases; bases outside gene matches: 17. The CDR3 DNA reads as TGTGCCAGCAGTTTGACAGCGGGGTCGAGATCCGGTGAGCAGTTCTTC. Protein sequence: CASSLTAGSRSGEQFF.

This chain connects TRBV3-1 (or the pseudogene TRBV3-2) to TRBJ1-1; D uncertain. The CDR3 is 17 residues long. The germline V gene encodes CDR1 LGHDT and CDR2 YNNKEL (reference sequence). Trimming stripped 2 bases from V and 0 bases from J, with 16 bases between. The CDR3 here is CASSQPASQEMNTEAFF. Written as DNA, the CDR3 is TGTGCCAGCAGCCAACCCGCAAGCCAAGAGATGAACACTGAAGCTTTCTTT.

This clone has a handful of counts. The chain joins TRBV2 to TRBJ1-4; TRBD1 aligns across 8 bases. The CDR3 loop spans 13 amino acids. Germline V gene lookup returns CDR1 SNHLY and CDR2 FYNNEI. V shed 11 bases and J 7 bases; nucleotides not matched to a gene: 9. DNA of the CDR3: TGTGCCGGATTGACAGGGGTGGGTGAAAAACTGTTTTTT. This encodes CAGLTGVGEKLFF.

The rearrangement joins TRBV4-1 to TRBJ2-1, with 7 positions matching TRBD2. With V trimmed by 0 bases and J by 4 bases, 6 bases remained unmatched. Germline CDR1 MGHRA, CDR2 YSYEKL. The CDR3 is 16 residues long. In DNA, the CDR3 is TGCGCCAGCAGCCAAGATCGGCTAGCGGCTTACAATGAGCAGTTCTTC. Translation: CASSQDRLAAYNEQFF.

This clone was seen more than once but under ten times. The chain is built from TRBV7-8 and TRBJ2-5; 8 nucleotides line up with TRBD2. The CDR3 has 20 amino acids. The V gene's germline CDR1 is SGHVS and CDR2 FQNEAQ. J was trimmed by 4 bases and V by 0 bases; bases with no gene match: 19. In nucleotides, the CDR3 is TGTGCCAGCAGCTTAGCTTTACTTGCGGAGCGGGGGTTGATTAGAGAGACCCAGTACTTC. This encodes CASSLALLAERGLIRETQYF.

This chain links TRBV5-1 with TRBJ1-1; D is perhaps TRBD1 (5 bases). The germline V gene encodes CDR1 SGHRS and CDR2 YFSETQ. V was shortened by 2 bases and J by 6 bases, with 14 bases between the two germline ends. This CDR3 has 14 amino acids. As DNA, the CDR3 is TGCGCCAGCAGCTTTGGCAGGGTTTATGCTGAAGCTTTCTTT. Translation: CASSFGRVYAEAFF.

This clone was seen many times. The sample holds other DNA sequences that translate to the same CDR3. The V gene is TRBV9, the J gene TRBJ2-7; weak D call: TRBD2 (5 bases). The V and J ends lost 2 bases and 3 bases respectively, with 12 bases between them. The CDR3 covers 14 residues. The V gene's germline CDR1 is SGDLS and CDR2 YYNGEE. The CDR3 reads CASSVSPGSYEQYF. The CDR3 coding sequence is TGTGCCAGCAGCGTCTCTCCGGGAAGCTACGAGCAGTACTTC.

The chain links TRBV19 to TRBJ1-1; 7 nucleotides line up with TRBD1. V dropped 4 bases and J dropped 1; count of bases not matched to a gene: 9. Germline CDR1 reads LNHDA; CDR2 reads SQIVND (reference sequence). CDR3 length equals 16 residues. CDR3 loop: CASSTLDRVKNTEAFF. The CDR3 nucleotides are TGTGCCAGTAGTACCCTTGACAGGGTGAAGAACACTGAAGCTTTCTTT.

A note on this clone: The junction does not match germline at one end; this may be a read error. The V call is TRBV3-1 (or the pseudogene TRBV3-2), the J call TRBJ2-7, with 7 positions matching TRBD1. CDR1 is LGHDT, CDR2 YNNKEL, per germline (reference sequence). The CDR3 is 13 amino acids. CDR3 in DNA: TGTGCCAGCAGCCATGCCAGGGGGAGACAGGAAGACTTC. Encoded protein: CASSHARGRQEDF.

The V gene is TRBV9, the J gene TRBJ2-1; possibly TRBD2 for D (6 bases). Trimming pared 3 bases from V and 6 bases from J, leaving 13 bases between. Germline-derived CDR1 and CDR2 are SGDLS and YYNGEE. CDR3 size: 14 residues. Here the CDR3 reads CASSGRDSLNEQFF. The CDR3 DNA sequence: TGTGCCAGCAGCGGCCGGGACTCCCTCAATGAGCAGTTCTTC.

V and J are TRBV2 and TRBJ2-1; 9 nucleotides match TRBD1. The germline gives CDR1 SNHLY, CDR2 FYNNEI. CDR3 length: 14 residues. The V gene end was trimmed by 6 bases and the J gene end by 7 bases; junction bases not matched to a gene: 7. The CDR3 loop reads CASSLGQGGNEQFF. DNA for the CDR3: TGTGCCAGCAGCCTGGGACAGGGTGGGAATGAGCAGTTCTTC.

J is TRBJ2-7 and V is TRBV5-1; TRBD1 agrees at 11 bases. The CDR3 covers 14 residues. In germline, CDR1 is SGHRS, CDR2 YFSETQ. Losses at the gene ends were 4 bases for V and 4 bases for J; bases not matched to a gene: 4. The CDR3 DNA reads as TGCGCCAGCAGCATCGGACAGGGGGCGTACGAGCAGTACTTC. It yields the protein CASSIGQGAYEQYF.

The chain joins TRBV27 to TRBJ2-2; the D gene is possibly TRBD1 (7 bases). The CDR3 extends over 16 amino acids. Germline assignment: CDR1 MNHEY and CDR2 SMNVEV (reference sequence). The V end lost 5 bases, the J end lost 0 bases, and 13 bases lay between the germline ends. The CDR3 nucleotides read TGTGCCAGCAGTAGCCGCGGGACAGCGAACACCGGGGAGCTGTTTTTT. Amino acids: CASSSRGTANTGELFF.

The J gene is TRBJ1-1, the V gene TRBV2; D might be TRBD1 (5 bases). Trimming took 1 base from V and 1 from J, leaving 7 bases between them. Germline-derived CDR1 and CDR2 are SNHLY and FYNNEI. CDR3 size: 14 residues. DNA of the CDR3: TGTGCCAGCAGTGAAGTGGGGGGGAACACTGAAGCTTTCTTT. Its protein product is CASSEVGGNTEAFF.

This clone has ten or more counts. V is TRBV27 and J is TRBJ1-2; D perhaps matches TRBD1 (6 bases). The CDR3 consists of 14 residues. The V end was cut by 6 bases, the J end by 6 bases, with 17 bases between. Germline CDR1 reads MNHEY; CDR2 reads SMNVEV (reference sequence). Here the CDR3 reads CASRTWGRGDGYTF. The CDR3 region has the DNA TGTGCCAGCAGAACCTGGGGCAGGGGAGATGGCTACACCTTC.

The rearrangement joins TRBV5-1 to TRBJ1-2, with D tentatively TRBD1 (6 bases). CDR1 and CDR2 from the germline V gene are SGHRS and YFSETQ. Trimming removed 4 bases from V and 3 bases from J, with 10 bases in between. CDR3 length: 13 amino acids. CDR3 sequence reads: CASSPDRHYGYTF. The DNA of the CDR3 is TGCGCCAGCAGCCCCGACAGGCACTATGGCTACACCTTC.

This chain links TRBV27 with TRBJ1-2, with D possibly matching TRBD1 (6 bases). This CDR3 is 14 amino acids long. CDR1 is MNHEY, CDR2 SMNVEV, per germline (reference sequence). The germline V and J ends were trimmed by 5 bases and 5 bases, with 15 bases remaining between them. In DNA form, the CDR3 reads TGTGCCAGCAGTAGAAGGGACACAGGGTATGGCTACACCTTC. Amino acids: CASSRRDTGYGYTF.

The chain employs TRBV5-4 and TRBJ2-3; a weak D match, TRBD2 (5 bases). CDR3 length: 14 residues. V was cut by 2 bases and J by 4 bases, with 11 bases left in between. The germline V gene has CDR1 SGHNT and CDR2 YYREEE (reference sequence). CDR3 sequence (DNA): TGTGCCAGCAGCTTAAACAGCGGCGCAGATACGCAGTATTTT. Its translation is CASSLNSGADTQYF.

This chain connects TRBV19 to TRBJ2-5; TRBD2 matches at 10 bases. This CDR3 is 16 amino acids long. Trimming removed 6 bases from V and 0 bases from J; junction bases left unmatched: 7. Germline CDR1 is LNHDA and CDR2 is SQIVND (reference sequence). CDR3 DNA sequence: TGTGCCAGTAGGAGGACGACTAGCGGGTACCAAGAGACCCAGTACTTC. Protein product: CASRRTTSGYQETQYF.

The V gene is TRBV2, the J gene TRBJ2-1; maybe TRBD2 (7 bases). V was trimmed by 7 bases and J by 5 bases, leaving 18 bases between them. The CDR3 sequence is 15 residues long. CDR1 is SNHLY, CDR2 FYNNEI, per germline. The CDR3 nucleotides read TGTGCCAGCACTCTCGGGGGCGGGAGTAACAATGAGCAGTTCTTC. It yields the protein CASTLGGGSNNEQFF.

This chain joins TRBV7-8 and TRBJ1-1; a weak D match, TRBD1 (6 bases). CDR1 and CDR2 from the germline V gene are SGHVS and FQNEAQ. The CDR3 covers 15 residues. The V and J ends lost 5 bases and 4 bases respectively, with 17 bases between them. The CDR3 coding sequence is TGTGCCAGCAGCGTCAAGGGGGATGGGACCACTGAAGCTTTCTTT. Translating it yields CASSVKGDGTTEAFF.

The rearrangement joins TRBV7-3 to TRBJ1-2; possible D gene TRBD1, 6 bases. The germline gives CDR1 SGHTA, CDR2 FQGTGA. The CDR3 totals 13 residues. V lost 1 base and J lost 10, with 13 bases in between. CDR3 sequence reads: CASSLNPAGVYTF. CDR3 coding DNA: TGTGCCAGCAGCTTAAATCCAGCAGGGGTCTACACCTTC.

This chain links TRBV5-1 with TRBJ2-5, with TRBD2 matching 10 bases. CDR1 SGHRS and CDR2 YFSETQ come from the germline V gene. V gave up 3 bases and J gave up 1 base; unmatched junction bases: 0. The CDR3 is made up of 14 amino acids. The CDR3 sequence is CASSWTSGQETQYF. The CDR3 region has the DNA TGCGCCAGCAGCTGGACTAGCGGCCAAGAGACCCAGTACTTC. The whole variable domain, filled in from reference TRBV5-1 and TRBJ2-5, reads KAGVTQTPRYLIKTRGQQVTLSCSPISGHRSVSWYQQTPGQGLQFLFEYFSETQRNKGNFPGRFSGRQFSNSRSEMNVSTLELGDSALYLCASSWTSGQETQYFGPGTRLLVL.

This clone was found once. The rearrangement uses TRBV5-1 and TRBJ1-3; tentative D call: TRBD1 (6 bases). In germline, CDR1 is SGHRS, CDR2 YFSETQ. Trimming took 0 bases from V and 2 from J, leaving 12 bases between them. This CDR3 has 16 residues. The CDR3 sequence: CASSLVGGLTGNTIYF. CDR3 DNA sequence: TGCGCCAGCAGCTTGGTGGGGGGGCTCACTGGAAACACCATATATTTT.

The chain recombines TRBV5-4 with TRBJ1-2, with a tentative D call TRBD1 (6 bases). The CDR3 is 16 residues long. Germline-derived CDR1 and CDR2 are SGHNT and YYREEE (reference sequence). V lost 1 base and J lost 8, with 21 bases in between. The CDR3: CASSLRSGAFWEGYTF. CDR3 in DNA: TGTGCCAGCAGCTTGAGGTCAGGGGCCTTTTGGGAGGGCTACACCTTC.

The rearrangement joins TRBV12-5 to TRBJ2-3, with D perhaps TRBD2 (5 bases). CDR1 LGHNT and CDR2 FRNRAP come from the germline V gene. Trimming stripped 2 bases from V and 8 bases from J, with 14 bases between. The CDR3 extends over 14 amino acids. The CDR3 nucleotides read TGTGCTAGTGGTTTGACCCCGGGGTTTGCTACGCAGTATTTT. It codes for CASGLTPGFATQYF.